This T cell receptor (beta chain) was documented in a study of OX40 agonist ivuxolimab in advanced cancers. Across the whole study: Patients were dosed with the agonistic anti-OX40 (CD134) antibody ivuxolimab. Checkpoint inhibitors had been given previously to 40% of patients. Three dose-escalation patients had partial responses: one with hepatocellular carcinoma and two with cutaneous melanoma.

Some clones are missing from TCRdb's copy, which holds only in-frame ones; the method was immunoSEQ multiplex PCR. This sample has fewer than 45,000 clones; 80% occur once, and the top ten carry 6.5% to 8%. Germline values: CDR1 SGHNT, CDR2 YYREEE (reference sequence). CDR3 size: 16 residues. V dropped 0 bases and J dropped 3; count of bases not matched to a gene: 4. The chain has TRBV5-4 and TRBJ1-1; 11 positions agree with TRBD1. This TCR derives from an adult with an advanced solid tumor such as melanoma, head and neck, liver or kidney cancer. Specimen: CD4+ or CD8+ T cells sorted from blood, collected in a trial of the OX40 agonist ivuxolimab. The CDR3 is CASSLAGTGGYTEAFF. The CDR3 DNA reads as TGTGCCAGCAGCTTGGCGGGGACAGGGGGGTACACTGAAGCTTTCTTT.